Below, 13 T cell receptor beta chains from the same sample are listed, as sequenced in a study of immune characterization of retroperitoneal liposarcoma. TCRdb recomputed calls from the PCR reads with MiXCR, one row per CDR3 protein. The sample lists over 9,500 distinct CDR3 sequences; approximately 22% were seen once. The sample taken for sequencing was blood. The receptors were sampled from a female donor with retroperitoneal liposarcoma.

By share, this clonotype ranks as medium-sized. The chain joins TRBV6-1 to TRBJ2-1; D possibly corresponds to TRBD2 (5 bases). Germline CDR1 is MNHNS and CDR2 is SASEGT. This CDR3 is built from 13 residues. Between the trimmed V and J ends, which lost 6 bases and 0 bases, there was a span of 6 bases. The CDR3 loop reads CASREDSYNEQFF. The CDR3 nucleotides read TGTGCCAGCAGGGAGGACTCCTACAATGAGCAGTTCTTC.

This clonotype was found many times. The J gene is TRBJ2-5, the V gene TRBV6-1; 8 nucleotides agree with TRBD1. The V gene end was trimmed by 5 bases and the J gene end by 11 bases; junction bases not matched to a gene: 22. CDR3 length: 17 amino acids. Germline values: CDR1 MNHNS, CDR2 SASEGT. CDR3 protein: CASSPKRPRTGGGEQYF. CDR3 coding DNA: TGTGCCAGCAGTCCCAAAAGACCCCGTACAGGGGGTGGAGAGCAGTACTTC.

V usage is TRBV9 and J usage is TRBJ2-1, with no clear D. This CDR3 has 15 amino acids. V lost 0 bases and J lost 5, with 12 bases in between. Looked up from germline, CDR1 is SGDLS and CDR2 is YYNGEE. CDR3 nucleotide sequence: TGTGCCAGCAGCGTAGACGGCGGAGCAAACAATGAGCAGTTCTTC. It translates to CASSVDGGANNEQFF.

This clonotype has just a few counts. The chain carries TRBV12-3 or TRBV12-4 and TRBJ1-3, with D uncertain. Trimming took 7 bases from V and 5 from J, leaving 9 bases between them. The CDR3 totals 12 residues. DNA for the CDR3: TGTGCCAGCACTCTGGACCGAAACACCATATATTTT. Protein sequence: CASTLDRNTIYF.

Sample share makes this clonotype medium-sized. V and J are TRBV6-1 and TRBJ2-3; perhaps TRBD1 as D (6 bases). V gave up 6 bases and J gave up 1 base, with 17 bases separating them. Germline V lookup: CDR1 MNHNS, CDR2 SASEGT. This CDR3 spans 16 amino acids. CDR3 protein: CASSPGTLLRTDTQYF. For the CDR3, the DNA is TGTGCCAGCAGCCCCGGGACACTCCTACGCACAGATACGCAGTATTTT.

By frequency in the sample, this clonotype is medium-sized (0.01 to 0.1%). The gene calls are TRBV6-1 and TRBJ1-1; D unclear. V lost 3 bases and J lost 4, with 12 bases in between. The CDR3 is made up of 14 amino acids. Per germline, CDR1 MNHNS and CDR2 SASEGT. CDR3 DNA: TGTGCCAGCAGTGAGCAGCACCCGGGCACTGAAGCTTTCTTT. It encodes CASSEQHPGTEAFF.

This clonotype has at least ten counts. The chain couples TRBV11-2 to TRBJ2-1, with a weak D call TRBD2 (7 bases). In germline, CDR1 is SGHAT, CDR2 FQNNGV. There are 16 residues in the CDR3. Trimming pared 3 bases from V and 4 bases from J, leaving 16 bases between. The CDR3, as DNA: TGTGCCAGCAGCTTTTTTGGGGGGGGGGCTTACAATGAGCAGTTCTTC. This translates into CASSFFGGGAYNEQFF.

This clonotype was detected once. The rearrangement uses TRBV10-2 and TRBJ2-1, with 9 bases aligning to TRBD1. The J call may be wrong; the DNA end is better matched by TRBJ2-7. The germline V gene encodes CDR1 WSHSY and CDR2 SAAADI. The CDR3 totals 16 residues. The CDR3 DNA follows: TGCGCCAGCAGTGAGACTCCCGGACAGGGGAGGGACGAGCAGTACTTC. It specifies CASSETPGQGRDEQYF.

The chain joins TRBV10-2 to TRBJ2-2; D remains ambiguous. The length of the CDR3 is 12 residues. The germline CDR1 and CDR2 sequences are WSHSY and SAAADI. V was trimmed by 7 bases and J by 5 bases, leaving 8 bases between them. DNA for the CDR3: TGCGCCAGCAATACACTTACCGGGGAGCTGTTTTTT. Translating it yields CASNTLTGELFF.

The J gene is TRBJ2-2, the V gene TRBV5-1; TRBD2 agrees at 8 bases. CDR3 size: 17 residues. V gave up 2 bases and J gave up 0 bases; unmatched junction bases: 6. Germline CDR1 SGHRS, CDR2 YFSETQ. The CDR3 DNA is TGCGCCAGCAGCTTTTTAGCGGGGCCCCCGAACACCGGGGAGCTGTTTTTT. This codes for CASSFLAGPPNTGELFF.

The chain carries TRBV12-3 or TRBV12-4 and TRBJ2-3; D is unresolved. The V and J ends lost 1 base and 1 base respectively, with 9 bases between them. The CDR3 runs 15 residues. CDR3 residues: CASSLGHDGTDTQYF. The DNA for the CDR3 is TGTGCCAGCAGTTTAGGACACGACGGCACAGATACGCAGTATTTT.

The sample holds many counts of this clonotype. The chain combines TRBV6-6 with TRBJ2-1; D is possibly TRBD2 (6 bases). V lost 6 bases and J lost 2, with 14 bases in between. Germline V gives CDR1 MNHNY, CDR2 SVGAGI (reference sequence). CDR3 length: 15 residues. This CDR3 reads CASRLSGLPYNEQFF. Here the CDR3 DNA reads TGTGCCAGCAGATTGTCGGGACTCCCCTACAATGAGCAGTTCTTC.

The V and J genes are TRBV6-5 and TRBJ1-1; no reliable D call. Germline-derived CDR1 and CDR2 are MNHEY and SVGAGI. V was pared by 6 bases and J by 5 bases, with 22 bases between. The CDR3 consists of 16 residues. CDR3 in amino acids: CASRPPRGRSGTEAFF. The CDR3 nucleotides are TGTGCCAGCAGACCTCCCCGAGGGCGCTCAGGAACTGAAGCTTTCTTT.